One sample yielded the 28 T cell receptor beta chains listed below, sequenced in a study of breast tumors, draining lymph nodes, adjacent tissues. Axillary draining lymph nodes of breast cancer patients supplied the node samples. TCRdb re-derived calls from the multiplex PCR reads in MiXCR, one entry per CDR3 protein. The table has 85,000 to 130,000 distinct CDR3 sequences, around 30% seen once. The material sequenced was axillary lymph node tissue. These receptors were obtained from a female donor with breast cancer. Some clones in this sample may be carry-over from other donors' samples.

This clonotype was counted many times. This chain links TRBV5-6 with TRBJ2-2, with a weak D call TRBD2 (6 bases). Germline CDR1 reads SGHDT; CDR2 reads YYEEEE. V dropped 1 base and J dropped 7 bases, with 14 bases sitting between them. CDR3 length: 15 amino acids. The CDR3, as DNA: TGTGCCAGCAGCTTGTTACGGGAGATAAGCGGGGAGCTGTTTTTT. This codes for CASSLLREISGELFF.

This clonotype was seen many times. CDR3 nucleotides: TGCGCCAGCAGCTTGATTCCCCAAGAGACCCAGTACTTC. As protein: CASSLIPQETQYF. V usage is TRBV5-1 and J usage is TRBJ2-5; D gene uncertain. The germline V gene has CDR1 SGHRS and CDR2 YFSETQ. The CDR3 is made up of 13 amino acids. With 1 base removed from V and 1 base from J, the gap between germline ends came to 5 bases.

There are many counts of this clonotype. The rearrangement joins TRBV12-3 or TRBV12-4 to TRBJ1-5; D may be TRBD1 (6 bases). The germline V and J ends were trimmed by 5 bases and 4 bases, with 12 bases remaining between them. CDR3 length: 14 amino acids. CDR3 protein: CASSAQTGNQPQHF. The CDR3 nucleotides read TGTGCCAGCAGTGCCCAGACAGGTAATCAGCCCCAGCATTTT.

This clonotype occurred many times. CDR3 sequence reads: CASSLGDSYGYTF. CDR3 DNA: TGCGCCAGCAGCTTGGGGGACAGCTATGGCTACACCTTC. This rearrangement joins TRBV5-1 to TRBJ1-2; 7 bases map to TRBD1. This CDR3 has 13 residues. Germline CDR1 reads SGHRS; CDR2 reads YFSETQ. V lost 0 bases and J lost 4; bases outside the gene matches: 0.

The V gene is TRBV2, the J gene TRBJ1-6; 9 bases are shared with TRBD1. CDR1 and CDR2 from the germline V gene are SNHLY and FYNNEI. The CDR3 is made up of 17 amino acids. Losses at the gene ends were 5 bases for V and 7 bases for J; bases not matched to a gene: 12. Here the CDR3 DNA reads TGTGCCAGCAGTTACCCGGGACAGGGCTTCCCCAATTCACCCCTCCACTTT. It encodes CASSYPGQGFPNSPLHF.

The table lists this clonotype with many counts. V and J are TRBV30 and TRBJ2-7; 7 bases are a match to TRBD2. The CDR3 is 14 residues long. Germline V gene lookup returns CDR1 GTSNPN and CDR2 SVGIG (reference sequence). The V segment lost 5 bases and the J segment 0 bases; nucleotides outside the gene matches: 7. As DNA, the CDR3 is TGTGCCTGGTGGGGAGGGCATAGCTCCTACGAGCAGTACTTC. Protein product: CAWWGGHSSYEQYF. The whole variable domain, remainder taken from reference TRBV30 and TRBJ2-7, is SQTIHQWPATLVQPVGSPLSLECTVEGTSNPNLYWYRQAAGRGLQLLFYSVGIGQISSEVPQNLSASRPQDRQFILSSKKLLLSDSGFYLCAWWGGHSSYEQYFGPGTRLTVT.

The rearrangement links TRBV9 to TRBJ2-3, with TRBD2 matching over 13 bases. Germline CDR1 reads SGDLS; CDR2 reads YYNGEE. The CDR3 sequence is 19 residues long. Trimming took 2 bases from V and 11 from J; bases not matched to a gene: 20. The CDR3: CASSVQQRTSGGPYNEQYF. DNA for the CDR3: TGTGCCAGCAGCGTTCAGCAAAGGACTAGCGGGGGCCCTTACAATGAGCAGTATTTT.

The table lists this clonotype with a few counts. J is TRBJ2-3 and V is TRBV19; 7 bases match TRBD2. V lost 9 bases and J lost 5; bases outside the gene matches: 11. Germline-derived CDR1 and CDR2 are LNHDA and SQIVND (reference sequence). The CDR3 loop spans 14 amino acids. CDR3 DNA sequence: TGTGCCAGCCCCCTGGGGGGGGGAGGAGATACGCAGTATTTT. Residues: CASPLGGGGDTQYF.

This clonotype was recorded at least ten times. The chain uses TRBV19 and TRBJ2-1, with a tentative D call TRBD2 (6 bases). Looked up from germline, CDR1 is LNHDA and CDR2 is SQIVND (reference sequence). The CDR3 is 13 amino acids. V lost 3 bases and J 8 bases, leaving 11 bases between the germline ends. The CDR3 here is CASSMGLRDEQFF. The CDR3 DNA reads TGTGCCAGTAGTATGGGACTGAGGGATGAGCAGTTCTTC.

In its sample, this clonotype was seen many times. A much more abundant neighbour one base away suggests this may be a read error. This rearrangement joins TRBV5-1 to TRBJ2-7; 7 nucleotides match TRBD2. Germline CDR1 and CDR2: SGHRS and YFSETQ. The length of the CDR3 is 12 residues. For the CDR3, the DNA is TGCGCCAGTCAAAAGGGAGGGGACGAGCAGTGCTTC. It yields the protein CASQKGGDEQCF.

The chain joins TRBV12-3 or TRBV12-4 to TRBJ1-1; TRBD1 aligns across 10 bases. The V segment lost 3 bases and the J segment 11 bases; nucleotides outside the gene matches: 9. The CDR3 spans 14 residues. The DNA for the CDR3 is TGTGCCAGCAGTTTGCTCGACAGGGGGCTTTGGGCTTTCTTT. This translates into CASSLLDRGLWAFF.

In its sample, this clonotype was seen many times. The J gene is TRBJ1-6, the V gene TRBV10-2; TRBD1 agrees at 8 bases. J lost 6 bases, V lost 5 bases, and 3 bases had no gene match. The CDR3 spans 14 residues. Germline V lookup: CDR1 WSHSY, CDR2 SAAADI. Here the CDR3 DNA reads TGCGCCAGCAGTAGACAGGGGATTAATTCACCCCTCCACTTT. Translation gives CASSRQGINSPLHF.

With respect to this clonotype: One end of the junction does not line up with germline, which may come from a read error. V gene TRBV20-1 combines with J gene TRBJ1-3; D is uncertain. The CDR3 totals 17 residues. The V gene's germline CDR1 is DFQATT and CDR2 SNEGSKA (reference sequence). In DNA form, the CDR3 reads TGCAGTGCTGCAACCCGGACTCCCGAGACCTCTGGAAACACCATGTATTTT. It is translated as CSAATRTPETSGNTMYF.

The gene calls are TRBV7-3 and TRBJ1-6; D is undetermined. The CDR3 extends over 16 amino acids. V lost 0 bases, J lost 6 bases, and 12 bases lay in between. Germline CDR1 is SGHTA and CDR2 is FQGTGA. CDR3 amino acids: CASSLTPNRVNSPLHF. CDR3 sequence (DNA): TGTGCCAGCAGCTTAACGCCAAACAGAGTTAATTCACCCCTCCACTTT.

There are many counts of this clonotype. The rearrangement links TRBV7-9 to TRBJ2-5; D might be TRBD1 (5 bases). Trimming pared 5 bases from V and 2 bases from J, leaving 12 bases between. Germline CDR1 is SEHNR and CDR2 is FQNEAQ (reference sequence). The CDR3 is made up of 14 amino acids. The CDR3 region has the DNA TGTGCCAGCAGCGACAGAGGAACGCAAGAGACCCAGTACTTC. Translation: CASSDRGTQETQYF.

This clonotype was seen repeatedly, ten times or more. V usage is TRBV20-1 and J usage is TRBJ2-2; 11 bases fit TRBD2. Germline V gene data show CDR1 as DFQATT and CDR2 as SNEGSKA (reference sequence). V shed 5 bases and J 8 bases; nucleotides not matched to a gene: 13. The CDR3 consists of 16 residues. In DNA form, the CDR3 reads TGCAGTGCTCCGTCTTTTCTAGCGGGAGGTGCGGGGGAGCTGTTTTTT. It specifies CSAPSFLAGGAGELFF.

This clonotype was detected once. The chain recombines TRBV28 with TRBJ1-2; tentatively, D is TRBD1 (5 bases). The CDR3 totals 11 residues. The ends were cut back, 6 bases at V and 12 bases at J, with 14 bases in the middle. The germline V gene encodes CDR1 MDHEN and CDR2 SYDVKM. CDR3 nucleotides: TGTGCCAGCAGACGTAGTTGGGGCCACACCTTC. Protein: CASRRSWGHTF.

This clonotype has ten or more counts. The V gene is TRBV19, the J gene TRBJ1-5; D is ambiguous. The CDR3 spans 13 residues. The germline V gene encodes CDR1 LNHDA and CDR2 SQIVND (reference sequence). Trimming took 5 bases from V and 7 from J, leaving 12 bases between them. The CDR3 DNA is TGTGCCAGTAGTGGGTTATCGGGACAGCCCCAGCATTTT. It yields the protein CASSGLSGQPQHF.

The genes are TRBV10-2 and TRBJ2-5; D is possibly TRBD1 (5 bases). V was pared by 8 bases and J by 5 bases, with 15 bases between. Germline CDR1 reads WSHSY; CDR2 reads SAAADI. The length of the CDR3 is 13 residues. The CDR3 sequence is CASLRGTGETQYF. The CDR3, as DNA: TGCGCCAGCCTTAGGGGCACCGGGGAGACCCAGTACTTC.

CDR3 region: CAISAGNEQFF. The CDR3 region has the DNA TGTGCCATCAGTGCGGGCAATGAGCAGTTCTTC. The chain combines TRBV10-3 with TRBJ2-1; D not resolved. V shed 4 bases and J shed 6 bases, with 4 bases lying between them. In germline, CDR1 is ENHRY, CDR2 SYGVKD. The CDR3 loop spans 11 amino acids.

This clonotype has ten or more counts. This chain uses TRBV20-1 with TRBJ2-1, with unresolved D. Germline V gene lookup returns CDR1 DFQATT and CDR2 SNEGSKA (reference sequence). This CDR3 comprises 13 residues. V was trimmed by 4 bases and J by 5 bases, leaving 12 bases between them. The DNA for the CDR3 is TGCAGTGCTACGAGGTTCCAGGACAATGAGCAGTTCTTC. This encodes CSATRFQDNEQFF.

This clonotype was seen at least ten times. The chain recombines TRBV4-3 with TRBJ2-2; D may be TRBD1 or TRBD2 (6 bases each). The germline CDR1 and CDR2 sequences are LGHNA and YSLEER. V was shortened by 0 bases and J by 1 base, with 9 bases between the two germline ends. The CDR3 sequence is 16 residues long. The CDR3 DNA sequence: TGCGCCAGCAGCCAAGATCGGGGGCAGAACACCGGGGAGCTGTTTTTT. This sequence encodes CASSQDRGQNTGELFF.

Worth noting for this clonotype: A much larger clone sits a single nucleotide away, making a read error possible. V and J are TRBV20-1 and TRBJ2-7; 8 bases align to TRBD2. Germline V gene sequence: CDR1 DFQATT, CDR2 SNEGSKA (reference sequence). The CDR3 has 15 amino acids. The DNA of the CDR3 is TGCAGTGCTAGACCTTGGAGCGGGGGACCCTACGAGCAGTGCTTC. It is translated as CSARPWSGGPYEQCF.

This clonotype was counted at least ten times. The genes are TRBV5-1 and TRBJ1-4, with D perhaps TRBD1 (5 bases). Germline V gene data show CDR1 as SGHRS and CDR2 as YFSETQ. The V gene lost 3 bases and the J gene lost 7 bases, with 19 bases spanning the gap. The CDR3 runs 16 residues. CDR3 protein: CASSYGQSVGVEKLFF. CDR3 bases: TGCGCCAGCAGCTACGGACAATCAGTGGGAGTTGAAAAACTGTTTTTT.

About this clonotype: Being one base from a much bigger clone, this may be a read error. The CDR3 region is CASNTLTLNTIYF. Here the CDR3 DNA reads TGTGCCAGCAACACGTTAACTTTGAACACCATATATTTT. The rearrangement joins TRBV27 to TRBJ1-3; no reliable D call. V shed 7 bases and J shed 7 bases, with 14 bases lying between them. CDR1 is MNHEY and CDR2 is SMNVEV in the germline V gene (reference sequence). This CDR3 comprises 13 residues.

As to this clonotype: Just one base apart from a much larger clone, this may be a read error. Since no conserved phenylalanine or tryptophan closes the CDR3, a read error is the likely cause. This sequence joins TRBV3-1 and TRBJ2-1; D possibly corresponds to TRBD2 (6 bases). Germline lookup yields CDR1 LGHDT and CDR2 YNNKEL (reference sequence). V lost 8 bases, J lost 13 bases, and 15 bases lay in between. CDR3 length equals 11 residues. The CDR3 region has the DNA TGTGCCAGCGGTGGGAGCACTAGCCAGTTCCTC. Encoded protein: CASGGSTSQFL.

V gene TRBV6-2 or TRBV6-3 combines with J gene TRBJ2-1; D may correspond to TRBD1 or TRBD2 (5 bases each). The CDR3 is 13 residues long. With 5 bases removed from V and 4 bases from J, the gap between germline ends came to 9 bases. Germline V gene sequence: CDR1 MNHEY, CDR2 SVGEGT. CDR3 in amino acids: CASSNWGYNEQFF. CDR3 nucleotides: TGTGCCAGCAGTAACTGGGGGTACAATGAGCAGTTCTTC.

V gene TRBV6-5 combines with J gene TRBJ1-1; D ambiguous. The CDR3 runs 13 residues. V shed 3 bases and J shed 0 bases, with 5 bases lying between them. The germline CDR1 and CDR2 sequences are MNHEY and SVGAGI. The CDR3 DNA sequence: TGTGCCAGCAGTTATTTGGTGAACACTGAAGCTTTCTTT. This gives the protein CASSYLVNTEAFF.